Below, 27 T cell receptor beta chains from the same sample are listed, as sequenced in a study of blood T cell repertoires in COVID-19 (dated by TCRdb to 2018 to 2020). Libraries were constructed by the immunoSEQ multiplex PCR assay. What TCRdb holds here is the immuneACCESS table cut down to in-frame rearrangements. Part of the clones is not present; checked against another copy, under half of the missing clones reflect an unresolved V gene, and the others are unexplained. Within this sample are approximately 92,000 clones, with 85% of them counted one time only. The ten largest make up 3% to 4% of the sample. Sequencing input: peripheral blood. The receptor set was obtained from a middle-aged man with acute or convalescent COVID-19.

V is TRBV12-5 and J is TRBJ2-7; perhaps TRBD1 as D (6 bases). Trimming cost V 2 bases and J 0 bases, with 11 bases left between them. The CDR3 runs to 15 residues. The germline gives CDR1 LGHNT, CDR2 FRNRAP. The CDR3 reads CASGLSRGYSYEQYF. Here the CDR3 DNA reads TGTGCTAGTGGTTTGTCCAGGGGTTACTCCTACGAGCAGTACTTC.

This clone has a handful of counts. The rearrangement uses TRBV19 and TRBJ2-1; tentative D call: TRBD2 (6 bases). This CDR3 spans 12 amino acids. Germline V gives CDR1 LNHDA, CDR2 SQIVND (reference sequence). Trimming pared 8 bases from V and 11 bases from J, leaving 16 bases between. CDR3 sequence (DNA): TGTGCCAGTGGACTAAAGCTACAACAGCAGTTCTTC. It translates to CASGLKLQQQFF.

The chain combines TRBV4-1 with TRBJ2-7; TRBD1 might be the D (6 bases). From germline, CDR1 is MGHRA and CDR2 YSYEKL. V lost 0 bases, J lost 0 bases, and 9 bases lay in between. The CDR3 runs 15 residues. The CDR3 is CASSQDRGPSYEQYF. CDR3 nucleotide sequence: TGCGCCAGCAGCCAAGACAGGGGACCCTCCTACGAGCAGTACTTC.

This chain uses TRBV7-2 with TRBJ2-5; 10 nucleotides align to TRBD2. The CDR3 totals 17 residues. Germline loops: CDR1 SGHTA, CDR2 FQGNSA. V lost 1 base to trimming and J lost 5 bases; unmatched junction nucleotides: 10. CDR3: CASSLVAGAGGRETQYF. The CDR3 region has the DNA TGTGCCAGCAGCTTAGTAGCAGGAGCGGGAGGGCGGGAGACCCAGTACTTC. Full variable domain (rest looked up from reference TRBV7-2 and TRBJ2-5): GAGVSQSPSNKVTEKGKDVELRCDPISGHTALYWYRQSLGQGLEFLIYFQGNSAPDKSGLPSDRFSAERTGGSVSTLTIQRTQQEDSAVYLCASSLVAGAGGRETQYFGPGTRLLVL.

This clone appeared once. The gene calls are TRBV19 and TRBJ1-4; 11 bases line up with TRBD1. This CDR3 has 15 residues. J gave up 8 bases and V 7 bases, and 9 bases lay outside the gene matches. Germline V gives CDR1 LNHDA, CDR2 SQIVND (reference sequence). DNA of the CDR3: TGTGCCAGTATGGACAGGGGGCTCCTTGCGGAAAAACTGTTTTTT. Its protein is CASMDRGLLAEKLFF.

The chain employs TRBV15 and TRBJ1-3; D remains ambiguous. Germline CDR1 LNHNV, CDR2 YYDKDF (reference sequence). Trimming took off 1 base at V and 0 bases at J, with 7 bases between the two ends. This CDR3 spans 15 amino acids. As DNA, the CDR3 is TGTGCCACCAGCAGAGCGGCAGGCTCTGGAAACACCATATATTTT. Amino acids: CATSRAAGSGNTIYF. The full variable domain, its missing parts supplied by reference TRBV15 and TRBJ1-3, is DAMVIQNPRYQVTQFGKPVTLSCSQTLNHNVMYWYQQKSSQAPKLLFHYYDKDFNNEADTPDNFQSRRPNTSFCFLDIRSPGLGDTAMYLCATSRAAGSGNTIYFGEGSWLTVV.

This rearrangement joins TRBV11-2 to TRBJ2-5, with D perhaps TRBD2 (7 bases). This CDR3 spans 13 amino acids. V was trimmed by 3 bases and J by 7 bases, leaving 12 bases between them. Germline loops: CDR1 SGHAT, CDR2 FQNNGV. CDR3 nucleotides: TGTGCCAGCAGCTTGGGCGGGGGCCCGACCCAGTACTTC. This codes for CASSLGGGPTQYF.

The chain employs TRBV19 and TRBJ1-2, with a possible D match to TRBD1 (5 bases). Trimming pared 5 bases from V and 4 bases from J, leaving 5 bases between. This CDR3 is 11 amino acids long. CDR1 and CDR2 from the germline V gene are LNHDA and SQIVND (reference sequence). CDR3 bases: TGTGCCAGTAGTCAGGGCTATGGCTACACCTTC. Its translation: CASSQGYGYTF.

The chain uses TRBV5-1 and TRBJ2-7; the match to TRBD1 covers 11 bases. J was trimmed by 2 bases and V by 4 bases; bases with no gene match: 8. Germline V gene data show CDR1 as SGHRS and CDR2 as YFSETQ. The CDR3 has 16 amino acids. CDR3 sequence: CASSPSPGQGAYEQYF. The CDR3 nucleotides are TGCGCCAGCAGCCCGAGCCCGGGACAGGGGGCCTACGAGCAGTACTTC. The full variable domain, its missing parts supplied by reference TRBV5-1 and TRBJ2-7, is KAGVTQTPRYLIKTRGQQVTLSCSPISGHRSVSWYQQTPGQGLQFLFEYFSETQRNKGNFPGRFSGRQFSNSRSEMNVSTLELGDSALYLCASSPSPGQGAYEQYFGPGTRLTVT.

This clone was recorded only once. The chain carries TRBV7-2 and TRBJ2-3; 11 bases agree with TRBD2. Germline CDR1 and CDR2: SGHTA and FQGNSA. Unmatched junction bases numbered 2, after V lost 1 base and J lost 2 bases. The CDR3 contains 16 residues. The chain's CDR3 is CASSLGLAGNTDTQYF. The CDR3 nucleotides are TGTGCCAGCAGCTTAGGACTAGCGGGAAACACAGATACGCAGTATTTT.

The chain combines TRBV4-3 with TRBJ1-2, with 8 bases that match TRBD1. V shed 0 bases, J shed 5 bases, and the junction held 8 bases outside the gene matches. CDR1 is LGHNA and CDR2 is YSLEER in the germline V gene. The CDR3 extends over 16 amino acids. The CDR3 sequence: CASSQDWTGKRYGYTF. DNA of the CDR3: TGCGCCAGCAGCCAAGATTGGACAGGGAAGAGGTATGGCTACACCTTC.

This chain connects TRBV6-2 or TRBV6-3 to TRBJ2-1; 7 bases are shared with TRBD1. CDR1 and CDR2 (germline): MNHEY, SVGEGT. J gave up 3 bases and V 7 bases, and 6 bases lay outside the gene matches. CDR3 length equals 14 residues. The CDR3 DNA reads TGTGCCAGCACCCCCGGGACAGACTACAATGAGCAGTTCTTC. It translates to CASTPGTDYNEQFF.

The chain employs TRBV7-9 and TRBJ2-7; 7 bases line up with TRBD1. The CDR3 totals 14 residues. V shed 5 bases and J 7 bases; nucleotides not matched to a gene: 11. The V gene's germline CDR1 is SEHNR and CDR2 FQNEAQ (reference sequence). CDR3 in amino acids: CASSNRQGGREQYF. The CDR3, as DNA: TGTGCCAGCAGCAACCGACAGGGCGGGCGGGAGCAGTACTTC.

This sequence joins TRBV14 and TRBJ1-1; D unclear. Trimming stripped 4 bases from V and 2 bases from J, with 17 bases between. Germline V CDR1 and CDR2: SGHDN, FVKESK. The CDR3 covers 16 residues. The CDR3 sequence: CASSPLTETPNTEAFF. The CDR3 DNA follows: TGTGCCAGCAGCCCCCTAACAGAGACACCAAACACTGAAGCTTTCTTT. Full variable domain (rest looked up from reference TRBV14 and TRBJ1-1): EAGVTQFPSHSVIEKGQTVTLRCDPISGHDNLYWYRRVMGKEIKFLLHFVKESKQDESGMPNNRFLAERTGGTYSTLKVQPAELEDSGVYFCASSPLTETPNTEAFFGQGTRLTVV.

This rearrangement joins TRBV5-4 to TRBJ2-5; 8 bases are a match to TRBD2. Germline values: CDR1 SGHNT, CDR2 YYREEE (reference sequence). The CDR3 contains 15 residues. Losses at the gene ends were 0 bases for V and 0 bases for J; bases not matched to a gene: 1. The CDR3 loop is CASSLAGGYQETQYF. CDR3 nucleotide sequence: TGTGCCAGCAGCTTGGCGGGGGGGTACCAAGAGACCCAGTACTTC.

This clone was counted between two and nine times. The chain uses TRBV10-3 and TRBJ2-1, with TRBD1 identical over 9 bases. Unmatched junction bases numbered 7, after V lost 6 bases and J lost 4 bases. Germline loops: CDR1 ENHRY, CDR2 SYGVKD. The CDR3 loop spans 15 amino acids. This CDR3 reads CAIRGDRATYNEQFF. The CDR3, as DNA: TGTGCCATCAGAGGGGACAGGGCAACATACAATGAGCAGTTCTTC.

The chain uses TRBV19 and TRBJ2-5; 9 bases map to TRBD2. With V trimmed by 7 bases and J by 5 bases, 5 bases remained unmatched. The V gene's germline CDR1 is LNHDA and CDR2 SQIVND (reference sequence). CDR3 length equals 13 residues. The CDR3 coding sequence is TGTGCCAGTAAGGTAGCGGGGGTGGAGACCCAGTACTTC. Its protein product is CASKVAGVETQYF.

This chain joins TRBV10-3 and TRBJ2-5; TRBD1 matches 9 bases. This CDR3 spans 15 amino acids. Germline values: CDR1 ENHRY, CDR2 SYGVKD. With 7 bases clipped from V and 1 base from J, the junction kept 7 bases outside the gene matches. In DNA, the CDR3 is TGTGCCATCACCCCGGACAGGGGCCCCCAAGAGACCCAGTACTTC. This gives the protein CAITPDRGPQETQYF.

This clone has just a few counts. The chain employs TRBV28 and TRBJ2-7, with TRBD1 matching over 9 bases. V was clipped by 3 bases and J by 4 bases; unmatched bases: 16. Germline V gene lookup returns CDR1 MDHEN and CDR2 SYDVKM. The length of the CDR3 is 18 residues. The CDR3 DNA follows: TGTGCCAGCAGTTTCGTCGGACAGGGGACGAAGGGGGGTTACGAGCAGTACTTC. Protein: CASSFVGQGTKGGYEQYF.

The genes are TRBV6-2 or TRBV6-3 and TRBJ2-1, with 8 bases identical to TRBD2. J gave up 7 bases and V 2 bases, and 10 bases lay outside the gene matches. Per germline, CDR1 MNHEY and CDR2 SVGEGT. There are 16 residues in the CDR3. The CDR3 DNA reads TGTGCCAGCAGTTACGGCCTAGCGGGTCTGACTAATGAGCAGTTCTTC. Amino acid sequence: CASSYGLAGLTNEQFF.

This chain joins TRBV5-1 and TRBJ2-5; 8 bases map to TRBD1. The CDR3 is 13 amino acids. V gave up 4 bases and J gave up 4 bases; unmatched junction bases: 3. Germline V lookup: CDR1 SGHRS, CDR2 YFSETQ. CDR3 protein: CASSGQGGETQYF. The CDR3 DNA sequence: TGCGCCAGCAGCGGACAGGGAGGAGAGACCCAGTACTTC.

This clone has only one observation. The CDR3 DNA sequence: TGTGCCAGCAGCCATTTTTGGACAGGAGAGAGGGAGACCCAGTACTTC. Amino acid sequence: CASSHFWTGERETQYF. The chain has TRBV11-2 and TRBJ2-5; 7 bases match TRBD1. Germline loops: CDR1 SGHAT, CDR2 FQNNGV. CDR3 size: 16 residues. The trim removed 5 bases at V and 5 bases at J, leaving 14 bases unmatched.

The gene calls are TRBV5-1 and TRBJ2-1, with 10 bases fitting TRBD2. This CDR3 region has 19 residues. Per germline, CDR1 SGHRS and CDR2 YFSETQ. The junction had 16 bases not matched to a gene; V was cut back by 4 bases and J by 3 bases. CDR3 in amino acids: CASSPGKPSSGGFYNEQFF. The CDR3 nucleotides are TGCGCCAGCAGCCCAGGGAAACCCTCTAGCGGGGGTTTCTACAATGAGCAGTTCTTC.

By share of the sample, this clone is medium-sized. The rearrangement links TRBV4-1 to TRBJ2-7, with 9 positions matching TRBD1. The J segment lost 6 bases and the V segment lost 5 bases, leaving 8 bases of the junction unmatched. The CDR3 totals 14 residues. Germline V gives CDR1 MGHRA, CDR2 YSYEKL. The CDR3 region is CASSIRDREFEQYF. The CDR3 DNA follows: TGCGCCAGCAGCATCCGGGACAGGGAGTTCGAGCAGTACTTC.

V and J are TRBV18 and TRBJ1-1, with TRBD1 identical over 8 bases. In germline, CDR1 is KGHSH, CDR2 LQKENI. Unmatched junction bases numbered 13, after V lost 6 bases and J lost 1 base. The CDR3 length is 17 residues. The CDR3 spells CASSQTGGGVANTEAFF. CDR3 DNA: TGTGCCAGCTCGCAAACAGGGGGTGGGGTTGCGAACACTGAAGCTTTCTTT.

The CDR3 reads CASSLRGEATGELFF. CDR3 coding DNA: TGTGCCAGCAGCCTCCGGGGGGAAGCCACCGGGGAGCTGTTTTTT. V is TRBV7-3 and J is TRBJ2-2; 7 bases line up with TRBD2. The length of the CDR3 is 15 residues. The V and J ends lost 5 bases and 4 bases, in that order; junction bases with no gene match: 7. Germline V CDR1 and CDR2: SGHTA, FQGTGA.

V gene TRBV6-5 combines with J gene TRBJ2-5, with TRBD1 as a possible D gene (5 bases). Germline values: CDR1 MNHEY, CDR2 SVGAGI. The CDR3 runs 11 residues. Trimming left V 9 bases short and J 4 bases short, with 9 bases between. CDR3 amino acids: CASSGIETQYF. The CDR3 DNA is TGTGCCAGTTCAGGGATAGAGACCCAGTACTTC.